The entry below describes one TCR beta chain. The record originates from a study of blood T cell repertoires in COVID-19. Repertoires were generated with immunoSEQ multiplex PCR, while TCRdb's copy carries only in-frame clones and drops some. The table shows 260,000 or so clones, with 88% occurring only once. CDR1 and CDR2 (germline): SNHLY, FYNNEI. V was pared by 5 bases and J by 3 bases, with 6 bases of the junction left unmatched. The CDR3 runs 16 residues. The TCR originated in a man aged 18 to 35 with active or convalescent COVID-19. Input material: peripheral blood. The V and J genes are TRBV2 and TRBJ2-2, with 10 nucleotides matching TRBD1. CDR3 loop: CASSNRDRGHTGELFF. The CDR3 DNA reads TGTGCCAGCAGTAACCGGGACAGGGGACACACCGGGGAGCTGTTTTTT. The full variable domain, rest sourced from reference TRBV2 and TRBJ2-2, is EPEVTQTPSHQVTQMGQEVILRCVPISNHLYFYWYRQILGQKVEFLVSFYNNEISEKSEIFDDQFSVERPDGSNFTLKIRSTKLEDSAMYFCASSNRDRGHTGELFFGEGSRLTVL.